The 12 T cell receptor beta chains below come from one sample, sequenced in a study of blood T cells in healthy people across ages. With a J-beta primer mix and a sample-barcoded 5' primer, a second PCR ran roughly 6 to 12 cycles. A single record per CDR3 protein comes from TCRdb applying MiXCR to the 5' RACE reads. This sample has nearly 800,000 distinct CDR3 sequences, with 45% to 70% found just once. The sample taken for sequencing was blood. Every receptor here comes from a man aged 40-50 years in good health.

The J gene is TRBJ1-1, the V gene TRBV4-1; no clear D gene. The CDR3 is 11 residues long. Germline V lookup: CDR1 MGHRA, CDR2 YSYEKL. The ends were cut back, 8 bases at V and 1 base at J, with 5 bases in the middle. CDR3 loop: CASAGNTEAFF. The CDR3 DNA reads TGCGCCAGCGCGGGGAACACTGAAGCTTTCTTT.

This clonotype has more than one count but fewer than ten. This chain's CDR3 is CAAGASGGGEQFF. CDR3 nucleotides: TGTGCCGCTGGGGCTAGCGGGGGGGGTGAGCAGTTCTTC. This chain joins TRBV12-3 or TRBV12-4 and TRBJ2-1; 12 nucleotides align to TRBD2. Germline trimming cut 11 bases from V and 9 bases from J; bases unmatched to any gene: 8. This CDR3 comprises 13 residues.

This clonotype has at least ten counts. This rearrangement joins TRBV20-1 to TRBJ1-2; maybe TRBD1 (5 bases). There are 12 residues in the CDR3. Deletions cut 0 bases from V and 6 bases from J, with 8 bases between. Looked up from germline, CDR1 is DFQATT and CDR2 is SNEGSKA (reference sequence). For the CDR3, the DNA is TGCAGTGCTAGAGAACCAGGGAATGGCTACACCTTC. Translated: CSAREPGNGYTF.

V usage is TRBV2 and J usage is TRBJ1-6, with D hard to call. The CDR3 has 12 residues. V lost 5 bases and J 11 bases, leaving 10 bases between the germline ends. Germline CDR1 reads SNHLY; CDR2 reads FYNNEI. The CDR3 loop reads CASSLSRAPLHF. The CDR3 DNA reads as TGTGCCAGCAGTTTGTCCCGGGCACCCCTCCACTTT.

About this clonotype itself: At one boundary the junction diverges from the germline segment, which might be a read error. This sequence joins TRBV5-5 and TRBJ2-6; the match to TRBD1 covers 9 bases. From germline, CDR1 is SGHKS and CDR2 YYEKEE (reference sequence). CDR3 size: 17 residues. Here the CDR3 reads CASGPGQGSSGTNVLTF. In nucleotides, the CDR3 is TGTGCCAGCGGACCGGGACAGGGTAGTTCTGGGACCAACGTCCTGACTTTC.

With respect to this clonotype: A read error may produce the germline difference seen at one junction end. The chain has TRBV24-1 and TRBJ1-2, with 10 bases lining up with TRBD1. The CDR3 extends over 14 amino acids. The germline V gene encodes CDR1 KGHDR and CDR2 SFDVKD. CDR3 nucleotides: TGTACCACCAGTGATGGGACAGGGGTATATGGCTACACCTTC. Protein product: CTTSDGTGVYGYTF.

The V and J genes are TRBV29-1 and TRBJ2-3, with 15 nucleotides matching TRBD2. Germline CDR1 reads SQVTM; CDR2 reads ANQGSEA. The CDR3 totals 15 residues. Losses at the gene ends were 6 bases for V and 3 bases for J; bases not matched to a gene: 4. The CDR3 here is CSVAGTSGRTDTQYF. The CDR3 bases are TGCAGCGTGGCCGGGACTAGCGGGAGGACAGATACGCAGTATTTT.

A few counts support this clonotype. This chain uses TRBV4-3 with TRBJ2-7; D gene uncertain. Trimming removed 1 base from V and 3 bases from J, with 13 bases in between. The germline V gene encodes CDR1 LGHNA and CDR2 YSLEER. CDR3 length: 15 amino acids. Here the CDR3 DNA reads TGCGCCAGCAGCCAAGCGGTACAGCAAGTCTACGAGCAGTACTTC. Its protein product is CASSQAVQQVYEQYF.

This clonotype is classed as medium-sized. The chain employs TRBV21-1 and TRBJ2-5; no DNA check was done on the table's D call, TRBD2. TRBV21-1 is termed a pseudogene. This CDR3 contains 18 residues. The chain's CDR3 is CASSNCSSGRGFQETQYF. CDR3 DNA: TGTGCCAGCAGCAACTGTTCTAGCGGGAGGGGCTTCCAAGAGACCCAGTACTTC.

The rearrangement links TRBV20-1 to TRBJ2-7; D unclear. Germline CDR1 reads DFQATT; CDR2 reads SNEGSKA (reference sequence). The CDR3 totals 13 residues. Trimming removed 3 bases from V and 1 base from J, with 10 bases in between. Here the CDR3 DNA reads TGCAGTGCTAGGGGGTCGGAGTCCTACGAGCAGTACTTC. Translation: CSARGSESYEQYF.

This clonotype was found a few times. V usage is TRBV7-9 and J usage is TRBJ2-5, with TRBD1 as a possible D gene (5 bases). The end of the DNA fits TRBJ2-7 better, so the J call may be wrong. The CDR3 consists of 14 residues. CDR1 SEHNR and CDR2 FQNEAQ come from the germline V gene (reference sequence). CDR3 loop: CASSLGSQAHEQYF. As DNA, the CDR3 is TGTGCCAGCAGCTTAGGATCACAGGCCCACGAGCAGTACTTC.

The chain joins TRBV7-8 to TRBJ1-5; TRBD1 agrees at 9 bases. This CDR3 has 14 residues. Trimming at V came to 7 bases and at J to 7 bases, leaving 8 bases not matched to a gene. From germline, CDR1 is SGHVS and CDR2 FQNEAQ. CDR3 nucleotide sequence: TGTGCCAGCATCTCCGGGACAGGGCACCAGCCCCAGCATTTT. Translating it yields CASISGTGHQPQHF.